A selection of T cell receptor beta chains follows, all from one sample in a study of TIL therapy for anti-PD-1-resistant metastatic lung cancer. Assay: immunoSEQ multiplex PCR; the TCRdb copy retains only in-frame clones and omits some. The data show roughly 57,000 clones, about 81% seen once. Source: blood, taken at baseline. These receptors were taken from a person aged 25 to 85 with non-small cell lung cancer. The CDR3 runs from the conserved cysteine through the conserved F or W. The D gene is left open where the match is weak. Part of the rows lack a size; the others show once, few, many or a class for expanded clones.

size: -; length: 13; V: TRBV18; D: -; J: TRBJ2-5; CDR3: CASARDNQETQYF; DNA: TGTGCCAGCGCCCGGGACAACCAAGAGACCCAGTACTTC
size: -; length: 14; V: TRBV6-6; D: TRBD1; J: TRBJ2-7; CDR3: CASSLTGVTYEQYF; DNA: TGTGCCAGCAGTTTGACAGGGGTGACCTACGAGCAGTACTTC
size: few; length: 15; V: TRBV11-2; D: -; J: TRBJ1-3; CDR3: CASTSHSTSGNTIYF; DNA: TGTGCCAGCACCTCACACAGCACCTCTGGAAACACCATATATTTT
size: -; length: 14; V: TRBV28; D: TRBD2; J: TRBJ2-7; CDR3: CASSLPSGNNEQYF; DNA: TGTGCCAGCAGTTTACCTAGCGGGAACAACGAGCAGTACTTC
size: -; length: 11; V: TRBV24-1; D: -; J: TRBJ2-1; CDR3: CAIRGGNEQFF; DNA: TGTGCCATCCGGGGTGGCAATGAGCAGTTCTTC
size: -; length: 15; V: TRBV6-6; D: TRBD1; J: TRBJ1-1; CDR3: CASSYSGQGATEAFF; DNA: TGTGCCAGCAGTTACTCGGGACAGGGGGCCACTGAAGCTTTCTTT
size: -; length: 17; V: TRBV7-2; D: -; J: TRBJ2-5; CDR3: CASSLADPAVLQETQYF; DNA: TGTGCCAGCAGCTTAGCAGACCCGGCGGTACTACAAGAGACCCAGTACTTC
size: -; length: 16; V: TRBV14; D: TRBD1; J: TRBJ1-4; CDR3: CASSPYGQAFGEKLFF; DNA: TGTGCCAGCAGCCCCTACGGACAGGCCTTTGGTGAAAAACTGTTTTTT
size: few; length: 13; V: TRBV29-1; D: -; J: TRBJ2-5; CDR3: CSVAGVGSETQYF; DNA: TGCAGCGTTGCCGGGGTTGGTTCAGAGACCCAGTACTTC
size: -; length: 14; V: TRBV7-3; D: -; J: TRBJ2-3; CDR3: CASSPGVSTDTQYF; DNA: TGTGCCAGCAGCCCGGGGGTTTCCACAGATACGCAGTATTTT
size: -; length: 14; V: TRBV5-6; D: -; J: TRBJ1-2; CDR3: CASSLARRGYGYTF; DNA: TGTGCCAGCAGCTTGGCGCGAAGGGGTTATGGCTACACCTTC
size: -; length: 14; V: TRBV18; D: TRBD1; J: TRBJ1-3; CDR3: CASSQDRGGNTIYF; DNA: TGTGCCAGCTCACAGGACAGGGGTGGAAACACCATATATTTT
size: -; length: 18; V: TRBV7-9; D: TRBD2; J: TRBJ2-3; CDR3: CASSSEGLAGGPTDTQYF; DNA: TGTGCCAGCAGCTCCGAAGGACTAGCGGGAGGGCCAACAGATACGCAGTATTTT
size: -; length: 14; V: TRBV28; D: -; J: TRBJ2-1; CDR3: CASSSAVSAGEQFF; DNA: TGTGCCAGCAGTTCCGCTGTTTCTGCTGGGGAGCAGTTCTTC
size: -; length: 16; V: TRBV7-6; D: TRBD2; J: TRBJ2-7; CDR3: CASSLGTSGGSYEQYF; DNA: TGTGCCAGCAGCTTAGGGACTAGCGGGGGTTCCTACGAGCAGTACTTC
size: -; length: 18; V: TRBV18; D: -; J: TRBJ1-3; CDR3: CASSPVPDGGNSGNTIYF; DNA: TGTGCCAGCTCACCAGTGCCGGACGGGGGGAACTCTGGAAACACCATATATTTT
size: -; length: 14; V: TRBV6-5; D: TRBD2; J: TRBJ2-5; CDR3: CASTGTSGEETQYF; DNA: TGTGCCAGCACCGGGACTAGCGGGGAAGAGACCCAGTACTTC
size: few; length: 11; V: TRBV7-6; D: -; J: TRBJ1-1; CDR3: CASSCEEQAFF; DNA: TGTGCCAGCAGTTGTGAGGAACAAGCTTTCTTT
size: -; length: 14; V: TRBV18; D: -; J: TRBJ2-1; CDR3: CASSPPTDYNEQFF; DNA: TGTGCCAGCTCACCACCAACGGACTACAATGAGCAGTTCTTC
size: -; length: 12; V: TRBV6-5; D: -; J: TRBJ2-3; CDR3: CASSYGTNTQYF; DNA: TGTGCCAGCAGTTATGGTACAAATACGCAGTATTTT
size: -; length: 15; V: TRBV9; D: -; J: TRBJ1-1; CDR3: CASSASRAMNTEAFF; DNA: TGTGCCAGCAGCGCGTCCAGGGCGATGAACACTGAAGCTTTCTTT
size: -; length: 15; V: TRBV7-6; D: TRBD1; J: TRBJ2-7; CDR3: CASSLTQGGPYEQYF; DNA: TGTGCCAGCAGCTTAACTCAAGGGGGCCCCTACGAGCAGTACTTC
size: -; length: 17; V: TRBV7-8; D: -; J: TRBJ1-6; CDR3: CASSRDRPSSYNSPLHF; DNA: TGTGCCAGCAGCCGTGACAGGCCCAGCTCCTATAATTCACCCCTCCACTTT
size: -; length: 19; V: TRBV6-1; D: -; J: TRBJ2-6; CDR3: CASSEIPLGGAAGANVLTF; DNA: TGTGCCAGCAGTGAAATTCCTCTCGGAGGTGCTGCTGGGGCCAACGTCCTGACTTTC
size: -; length: 15; V: TRBV18; D: -; J: TRBJ1-3; CDR3: CASSPSFEGGNTIYF; DNA: TGTGCCAGCTCACCCTCCTTTGAAGGTGGAAACACCATATATTTT
size: -; length: 16; V: TRBV6-1; D: TRBD1; J: TRBJ2-1; CDR3: CASSASGGPPHNEQFF; DNA: TGTGCCAGCAGTGCCTCAGGGGGTCCCCCCCACAATGAGCAGTTCTTC
size: once; length: 17; V: TRBV19; D: TRBD1; J: TRBJ2-7; CDR3: CASSPSGGTGLNYEQYF; DNA: TGTGCCAGTAGTCCCTCGGGCGGGACAGGGTTAAACTACGAGCAGTACTTC
size: -; length: 15; V: TRBV10-3; D: -; J: TRBJ1-5; CDR3: CAISESVISNQPQHF; DNA: TGTGCCATCAGTGAGTCGGTCATTAGCAATCAGCCCCAGCATTTT
size: -; length: 14; V: TRBV10-3; D: -; J: TRBJ2-2; CDR3: CAIRRRANTGELFF; DNA: TGTGCCATCAGACGCAGGGCGAACACCGGGGAGCTGTTTTTT
size: -; length: 15; V: TRBV29-1; D: TRBD2; J: TRBJ2-1; CDR3: CSAHRASGPWNEQFF; DNA: TGCAGCGCCCACAGGGCTAGCGGGCCTTGGAATGAGCAGTTCTTC
size: -; length: 13; V: TRBV15; D: -; J: TRBJ1-1; CDR3: CATSAQLDTEAFF; DNA: TGTGCCACCAGCGCTCAACTAGACACTGAAGCTTTCTTT
size: -; length: 14; V: TRBV2; D: -; J: TRBJ2-6; CDR3: CASSGVSGANVLTF; DNA: TGTGCCAGCAGTGGGGTCTCTGGGGCCAACGTCCTGACTTTC
size: -; length: 17; V: TRBV15; D: TRBD2; J: TRBJ2-1; CDR3: CATSRDLAGVDYNEQFF; DNA: TGTGCCACCAGCAGAGATCTAGCGGGAGTAGACTACAATGAGCAGTTCTTC
size: -; length: 15; V: TRBV5-1; D: TRBD1; J: TRBJ2-1; CDR3: CASSPGDRNDNEQFF; DNA: TGCGCCAGCAGCCCTGGGGACAGGAATGACAATGAGCAGTTCTTC
size: -; length: 14; V: TRBV15; D: -; J: TRBJ2-5; CDR3: CATSRDRGAETQYF; DNA: TGTGCCACCAGCAGAGACAGGGGGGCCGAGACCCAGTACTTC
size: -; length: 14; V: TRBV4-3; D: -; J: TRBJ2-7; CDR3: CASSQESLGYEQYF; DNA: TGCGCCAGCAGCCAAGAATCACTAGGGTACGAGCAGTACTTC
size: -; length: 15; V: TRBV12-5; D: -; J: TRBJ1-1; CDR3: CASGLVQGPNTEAFF; DNA: TGTGCTAGTGGTTTGGTACAGGGACCGAACACTGAAGCTTTCTTT
size: -; length: 16; V: TRBV5-4; D: -; J: TRBJ1-2; CDR3: CASSPTGRGINYGYTF; DNA: TGTGCCAGCAGCCCCACGGGTAGAGGGATAAACTATGGCTACACCTTC
size: -; length: 14; V: TRBV18; D: -; J: TRBJ1-1; CDR3: CASSTRDGNTEAFF; DNA: TGTGCCAGCTCAACACGGGACGGGAACACTGAAGCTTTCTTT
size: -; length: 15; V: TRBV6-2/TRBV6-3; D: TRBD2; J: TRBJ2-2; CDR3: CASSYSSSGTGELFF; DNA: TGTGCCAGCAGTTACTCTTCTAGCGGGACCGGGGAGCTGTTTTTT
size: -; length: 16; V: TRBV18; D: -; J: TRBJ2-3; CDR3: CASSPGLVLNADTQYF; DNA: TGTGCCAGCTCACCAGGGCTAGTCCTTAACGCAGATACGCAGTATTTT
size: -; length: 16; V: TRBV6-5; D: -; J: TRBJ1-5; CDR3: CASSYSGTINNQPQHF; DNA: TGTGCCAGCAGCTACTCCGGGACGATTAACAATCAGCCCCAGCATTTT
size: -; length: 15; V: TRBV19; D: TRBD1; J: TRBJ2-5; CDR3: CASSILGTGYETQYF; DNA: TGTGCCAGTAGTATTTTGGGGACAGGGTACGAGACCCAGTACTTC
size: -; length: 16; V: TRBV9; D: TRBD2; J: TRBJ2-7; CDR3: CASSVSGTSGTYEQYF; DNA: TGTGCCAGCAGCGTATCCGGGACTAGCGGGACGTACGAGCAGTACTTC
size: -; length: 14; V: TRBV27; D: TRBD1; J: TRBJ1-2; CDR3: CASSFRQGSYGYTF; DNA: TGTGCCAGCAGTTTTAGACAGGGCTCTTATGGCTACACCTTC
size: -; length: 14; V: TRBV6-2/TRBV6-3; D: -; J: TRBJ2-1; CDR3: CASSYSGGPNEQFF; DNA: TGTGCCAGCAGTTATTCTGGCGGCCCCAATGAGCAGTTCTTC
size: -; length: 15; V: TRBV4-1; D: -; J: TRBJ1-2; CDR3: CASSQEKLGNYGYTF; DNA: TGCGCCAGCAGCCAAGAAAAGCTCGGTAACTATGGCTACACCTTC
size: -; length: 13; V: TRBV10-1; D: -; J: TRBJ1-2; CDR3: CASSPELNYGYTF; DNA: TGCGCCAGCAGCCCAGAGCTAAACTATGGCTACACCTTC
size: -; length: 14; V: TRBV5-1; D: -; J: TRBJ1-1; CDR3: CASSTGGGVPEAFF; DNA: TGCGCCAGCAGCACGGGCGGGGGTGTGCCTGAAGCTTTCTTT
size: -; length: 13; V: TRBV24-1; D: -; J: TRBJ2-5; CDR3: CATSDPQRETQYF; DNA: TGTGCCACCAGTGATCCGCAACGAGAGACCCAGTACTTC
size: -; length: 13; V: TRBV5-1; D: -; J: TRBJ1-2; CDR3: CASSPGKNYGYTF; DNA: TGCGCCAGCAGCCCGGGGAAGAACTATGGCTACACCTTC
size: once; length: 13; V: TRBV7-2; D: -; J: TRBJ2-5; CDR3: CASSPWDEETQYF; DNA: TGTGCCAGCAGCCCATGGGACGAGGAGACCCAGTACTTC
size: once; length: 15; V: TRBV10-3; D: -; J: TRBJ2-3; CDR3: CAISDPGRGTDTQYF; DNA: TGTGCCATCAGTGATCCAGGGAGAGGTACAGATACGCAGTATTTT
size: -; length: 16; V: TRBV6-5; D: -; J: TRBJ2-1; CDR3: CASSYPSTRGNNEQFF; DNA: TGTGCCAGCAGTTACCCCTCGACTAGGGGGAACAATGAGCAGTTCTTC
size: -; length: 14; V: TRBV24-1; D: -; J: TRBJ2-1; CDR3: CATSERGGVSEQFF; DNA: TGTGCCACCAGTGAAAGGGGCGGGGTGAGTGAGCAGTTCTTC